The source of this TCR beta chain is a study of blood T cell repertoires in COVID-19. Whole-study context: Donors in the United States, Italy and Spain gave samples during acute or convalescent COVID-19. The cDNA or gDNA used as material had been derived from T cells, B-cell-depleted T cells, or PBMCs.

A single count supports this clone. This CDR3 contains 13 residues. V was pared by 6 bases and J by 2 bases, with 2 bases of the junction left unmatched. CDR1 is KGHSH and CDR2 is LQKENI in the germline V gene. As processed by the authors: Amplification of reference gene primers was used by the study to estimate nucleated cell counts. Profiling relied on immunoSEQ multiplex PCR, and the TCRdb table lists in-frame clones only, not all of them. The V and J calls and clone size come from that table; D and trimming were worked out from the DNA. The table includes 150,000 to 200,000 clones, approximately 85% detected once.

The receptor's source is a woman aged 80 or over with acute or convalescent COVID-19. The sequenced material came from peripheral blood. This chain connects TRBV18 to TRBJ2-7; 9 bases line up with TRBD2. The CDR3 DNA is TGTGCCAGCTCCCCTAGCGGGACCTACGAGCAGTACTTC. Residues: CASSPSGTYEQYF.